This TCR beta chain was captured by sequencing in a study of blood T cell repertoires in COVID-19. About the study: Nucleic acid was either cDNA or gDNA, and it came from T cells, B-cell-depleted T cells, or PBMCs.

The CDR3 runs 16 residues. Unmatched junction bases numbered 9, after V lost 3 bases and J lost 1 base. Germline CDR1 reads SGHNT; CDR2 reads YYREEE (reference sequence). Participant-given clinical history determined each cohort assignment. The repertoire was sequenced with immunoSEQ multiplex PCR; TCRdb's copy has only in-frame clones and lacks some. The sample consists of about 310,000 clones, approximately 90% of them appearing once. The source is a middle-aged woman who had recovered from COVID-19. V usage is TRBV5-4 and J usage is TRBJ1-1; TRBD1 aligns across 7 bases. Sequenced input: PBMCs or T cells enriched from blood (not recorded which). The CDR3 region is CASSSPTGATNTEAFF. DNA for the CDR3: TGTGCCAGCAGCTCTCCCACAGGGGCGACGAACACTGAAGCTTTCTTT.